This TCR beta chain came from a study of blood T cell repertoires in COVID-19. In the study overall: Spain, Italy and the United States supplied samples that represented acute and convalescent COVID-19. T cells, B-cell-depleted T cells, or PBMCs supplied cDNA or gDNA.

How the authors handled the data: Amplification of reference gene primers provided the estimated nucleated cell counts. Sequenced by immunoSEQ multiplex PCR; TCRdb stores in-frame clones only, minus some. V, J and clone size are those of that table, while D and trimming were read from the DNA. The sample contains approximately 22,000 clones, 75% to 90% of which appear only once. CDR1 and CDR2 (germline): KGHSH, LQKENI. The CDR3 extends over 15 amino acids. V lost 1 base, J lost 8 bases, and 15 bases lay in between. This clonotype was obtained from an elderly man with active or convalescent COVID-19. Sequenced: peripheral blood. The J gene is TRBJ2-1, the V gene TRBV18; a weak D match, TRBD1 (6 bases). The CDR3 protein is CASSPQLGASDEQFF. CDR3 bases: TGTGCCAGCTCACCACAGCTGGGGGCGAGCGATGAGCAGTTCTTC.